Listed below are T cell receptor beta chains from one sample, sequenced in a study of T-cell memory formation after mild COVID-19. TCRdb reprocessed the 5' RACE reads via MiXCR and lists one record per CDR3 protein. The sample has about 430,000 distinct CDR3 sequences, roughly 18% seen once. The sample was PBMCs or a T cell subset sorted from them (not recorded which). All receptors derive from a man younger than 35 who had mild COVID-19 (a few samples of this study predate the infection). Cell type and time point are not known. Both conserved end residues are part of each CDR3. The order of the fields is D gene, clone size, J gene, V gene, CDR3 DNA, CDR3 protein. The D gene is left open where the match is weak. The size field is filled for only some rows; it gives once, few, many or a size class.

TRBD1 | few | TRBJ1-2 | TRBV19 | TGTGCCAGTATTCCTTCCCCTGGGACAGGGGGCGCCCATGGCTACACCTTC | CASIPSPGTGGAHGYTF
. | few | TRBJ1-1 | TRBV7-2 | TGTGCCAGCAGCTTAGCAGGGATGGACACTGAAGCTTTCTTT | CASSLAGMDTEAFF
. | few | TRBJ2-5 | TRBV29-1 | TGCAGCGTTGTATCCACTGAGACCCAGTACTTC | CSVVSTETQYF
. | few | TRBJ2-2 | TRBV5-1 | TGCGCCAGCAGCATACGGGACATACCCACCGGGGAGCTGTTTTTT | CASSIRDIPTGELFF
TRBD1 | few | TRBJ2-7 | TRBV20-1 | TGCAGTGCTATAGGACAGGGAGGCGAGCAGTACTTC | CSAIGQGGEQYF
TRBD2 | once | TRBJ2-3 | TRBV20-1 | TGCAGTGCTAGAGAACGATTAAAAGCGGGGGGGCTTCATAATACGCAGTATTTT | CSARERLKAGGLHNTQYF
TRBD1 | few | TRBJ2-1 | TRBV6-2/TRBV6-3 | TGTGCCAGCAGTTACCTCTTCGGGACAGGGGGCCTAGAGGAAGAGTTCTTC | CASSYLFGTGGLEEEFF
. | . | TRBJ2-4 | TRBV6-2/TRBV6-3 | TGTGCCAGCAGTTACTGGGCAGTAGCCAAAAACATTCAGTACTTC | CASSYWAVAKNIQYF
. | few | TRBJ1-2 | TRBV27 | TGTGCCAGCAGTGCCTCCGGCTATGGCTACACCTTC | CASSASGYGYTF
. | few | TRBJ2-6 | TRBV5-1 | TGCGCCAGCAGCTTGAGACCTACTGGGGCCAACGTCCTGACTTTC | CASSLRPTGANVLTF
. | . | TRBJ1-5 | TRBV12-3/TRBV12-4 | TGTGCCAGCGGCCAGGGGTTGGATCAGCCCCAGCATTTT | CASGQGLDQPQHF
TRBD2 | few | TRBJ2-3 | TRBV27 | TGTGCCAGCAGTTTTACTAGCGAACTCACAGATACGCAGTATTTT | CASSFTSELTDTQYF
. | many | TRBJ1-5 | TRBV24-1 | TGTGCCACCAGTGACTCCGGGAGGGCGAGAAATCAGCCCCAGCATTTT | CATSDSGRARNQPQHF
. | few | TRBJ1-3 | TRBV29-1 | TGCAGCGTTTCTGGCGAGTGGAACACCATATATTTT | CSVSGEWNTIYF
. | . | TRBJ1-5 | TRBV6-2/TRBV6-3 | TGTGCCAGCAGTTCTCCCCTCGACAATCAGCCCCAGCATTTT | CASSSPLDNQPQHF
TRBD1 | few | TRBJ1-2 | TRBV6-5 | TGTGCCAGCAGTCAGACAGGGTCTGGCTACACCTTC | CASSQTGSGYTF
. | . | TRBJ1-1 | TRBV2 | TGTGCCAGCAACTTACAGGGTGAGAACACTGAAGCTTTCTTT | CASNLQGENTEAFF
. | . | TRBJ1-6 | TRBV20-1 | TGCAGTGCTTTCCCCGGAACCTCCTATAATTCACCCCTCCACTTT | CSAFPGTSYNSPLHF
. | . | TRBJ1-2 | TRBV4-3 | TGCGCCAGCAGCCAAAACAGCGTCGGCTATGGCTACACCTTC | CASSQNSVGYGYTF
TRBD2 | few | TRBJ2-3 | TRBV6-5 | TGTGCCAGCAGGCGGACTAGCGGGGGGCCAGGGGGTACGCAGTATTTT | CASRRTSGGPGGTQYF